This TCR beta chain stems from a study of blood T cell repertoires in COVID-19. Study-level background: Samples of COVID-19 (acute and convalescent) were obtained from the United States, Italy and Spain.

In the original processing: Reference gene primers were amplified, and this amplification served to estimate nucleated cell counts. The assay was immunoSEQ multiplex PCR, and TCRdb's table has in-frame clones only and misses some. The V and J calls and the clone size are those of that table, but D and trimming were determined from the DNA. Among approximately 300,000 clones listed, approximately 90% were seen once. Assignment of participants to cohorts was predicated upon participant-reported clinical history. Recovered status applied to Cohort 3 donors who had two consecutive negative PCRs. It also applied to those with clearance or with symptom resolution. CDR1 is MNHEY and CDR2 is SVGAGI in the germline V gene. Trimming cost V 10 bases and J 0 bases, with 16 bases left between them. This CDR3 region has 15 residues.

V gene TRBV6-5 combines with J gene TRBJ1-3; D gene unclear. The origin of this receptor is a woman in her late teens or twenties who had recovered from COVID-19. Sequencing used PBMCs or T cells enriched from blood (not recorded which). Here the CDR3 reads CATTTRLFSGNTIYF. The DNA for the CDR3 is TGTGCCACCACAACGAGGCTATTCTCTGGAAACACCATATATTTT.